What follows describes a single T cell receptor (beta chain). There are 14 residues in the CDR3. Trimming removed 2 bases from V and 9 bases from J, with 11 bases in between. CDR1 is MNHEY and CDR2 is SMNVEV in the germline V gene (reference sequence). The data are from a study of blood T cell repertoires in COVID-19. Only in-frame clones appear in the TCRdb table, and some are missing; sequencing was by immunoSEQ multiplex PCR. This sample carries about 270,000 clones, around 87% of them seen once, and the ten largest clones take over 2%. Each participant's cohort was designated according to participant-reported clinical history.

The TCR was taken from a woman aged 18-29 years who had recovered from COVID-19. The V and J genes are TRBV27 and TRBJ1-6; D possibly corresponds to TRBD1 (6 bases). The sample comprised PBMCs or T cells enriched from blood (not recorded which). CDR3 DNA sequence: TGTGCCAGCAGTTTAATACAGGGAACTTCACCCCTCCACTTT. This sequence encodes CASSLIQGTSPLHF.